This entry is about one TCR beta chain. The data originate from a study of control samples from healthy donors and cancer patients. The data were produced by immunoSEQ multiplex PCR, yet TCRdb's version contains in-frame clones alone and is incomplete. The repertoire holds fewer than 200,000 clones, with approximately 96% as singletons. This CDR3 is 16 amino acids long. V dropped 1 base and J dropped 3 bases, with 16 bases sitting between them. CDR1 and CDR2 from the germline V gene are SGHNT and YYREEE (reference sequence). The sequence was obtained from a woman aged 25 to 39 in good health. What was sequenced was blood. The chain carries TRBV5-4 and TRBJ2-5, with a possible D match to TRBD2 (6 bases). The CDR3 protein is CASSLYQRTGEETQYF. CDR3 bases: TGTGCCAGCAGCTTGTATCAGCGGACGGGAGAAGAGACCCAGTACTTC.